Detailed here is one T cell receptor (beta chain). CDR3 length: 15 amino acids. Trimming cost V 2 bases and J 0 bases, with 10 bases left between them. CDR1 is LNHDA and CDR2 is SQIVND in the germline V gene (reference sequence). Authors' data handling: Reference gene primers were amplified, and this amplification served to estimate nucleated cell counts. Sequenced by immunoSEQ multiplex PCR; TCRdb stores in-frame clones only, minus some. V and J calls and clone size are given by that table; D and trimming were obtained from the DNA. The sample includes 250,000 to 350,000 clones, 70% to 90% seen only once; the top ten take around 3.7%. The sample originates from a study of blood T cell repertoires in COVID-19. On the study more broadly: Samples of COVID-19 (acute and convalescent) were obtained from the United States, Italy and Spain. PBMCs, B-cell-depleted T cells, or T cells were the source of the cDNA or gDNA that made up the material.

The receptor was isolated from a woman aged 45-60 years with active or convalescent COVID-19. This chain joins TRBV19 and TRBJ1-1; D is ambiguous. Sample: peripheral blood. CDR3 in DNA: TGTGCCAGTAGTATAATCGGCGGGTTGAACACTGAAGCTTTCTTT. Protein sequence: CASSIIGGLNTEAFF. The whole variable domain, filled in from reference TRBV19 and TRBJ1-1, reads DGGITQSPKYLFRKEGQNVTLSCEQNLNHDAMYWYRQDPGQGLRLIYYSQIVNDFQKGDIAEGYSVSREKKESFPLTVTSAQKNPTAFYLCASSIIGGLNTEAFFGQGTRLTVV.